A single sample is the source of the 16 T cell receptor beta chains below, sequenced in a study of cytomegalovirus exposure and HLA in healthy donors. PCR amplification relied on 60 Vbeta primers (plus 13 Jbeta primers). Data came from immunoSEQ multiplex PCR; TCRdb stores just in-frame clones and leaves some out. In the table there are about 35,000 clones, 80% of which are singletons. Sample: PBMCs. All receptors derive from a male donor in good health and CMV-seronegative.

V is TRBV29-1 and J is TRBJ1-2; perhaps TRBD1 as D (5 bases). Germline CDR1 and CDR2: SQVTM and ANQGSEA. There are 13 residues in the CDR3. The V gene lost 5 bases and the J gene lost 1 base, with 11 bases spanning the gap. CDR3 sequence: CSVSGGVNYGYTF. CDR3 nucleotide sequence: TGCAGCGTTTCTGGGGGGGTTAACTATGGCTACACCTTC. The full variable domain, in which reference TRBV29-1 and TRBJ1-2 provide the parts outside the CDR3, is SAVISQKPSRDICQRGTSLTIQCQVDSQVTMMFWYRQQPGQSLTLIATANQGSEATYESGFVIDKFPISRPNLTFSTLTVSNMSPEDSSIYLCSVSGGVNYGYTFGSGTRLTVV.

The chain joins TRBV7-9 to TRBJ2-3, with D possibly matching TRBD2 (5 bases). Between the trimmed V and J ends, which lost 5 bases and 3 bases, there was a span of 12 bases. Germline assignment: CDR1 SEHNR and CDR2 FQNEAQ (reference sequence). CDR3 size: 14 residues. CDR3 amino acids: CASSQRGMTDTQYF. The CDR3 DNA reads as TGTGCCAGCAGCCAACGGGGTATGACAGATACGCAGTATTTT.

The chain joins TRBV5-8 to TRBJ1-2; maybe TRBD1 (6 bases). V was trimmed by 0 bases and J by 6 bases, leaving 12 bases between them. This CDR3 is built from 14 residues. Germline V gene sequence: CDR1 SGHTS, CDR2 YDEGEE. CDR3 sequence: CASSLERGRNGYTF. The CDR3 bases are TGTGCCAGCAGCTTGGAGCGGGGGCGCAATGGCTACACCTTC.

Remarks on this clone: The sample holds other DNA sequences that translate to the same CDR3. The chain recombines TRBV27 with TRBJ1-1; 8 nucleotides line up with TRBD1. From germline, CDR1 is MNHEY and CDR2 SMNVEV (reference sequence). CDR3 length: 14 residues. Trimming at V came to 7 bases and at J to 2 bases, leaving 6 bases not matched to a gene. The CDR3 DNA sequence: TGTGCCAGCATCGGAGGACAGGGTAACACTGAAGCTTTCTTT. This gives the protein CASIGGQGNTEAFF.

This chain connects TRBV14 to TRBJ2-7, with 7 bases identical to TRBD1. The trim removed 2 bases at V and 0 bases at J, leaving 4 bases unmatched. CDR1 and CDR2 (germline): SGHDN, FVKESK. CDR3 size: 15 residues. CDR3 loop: CASSQRTGNSYEQYF. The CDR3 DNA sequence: TGTGCCAGCAGCCAACGGACAGGAAACTCCTACGAGCAGTACTTC. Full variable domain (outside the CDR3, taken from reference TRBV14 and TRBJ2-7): EAGVTQFPSHSVIEKGQTVTLRCDPISGHDNLYWYRRVMGKEIKFLLHFVKESKQDESGMPNNRFLAERTGGTYSTLKVQPAELEDSGVYFCASSQRTGNSYEQYFGPGTRLTVT.

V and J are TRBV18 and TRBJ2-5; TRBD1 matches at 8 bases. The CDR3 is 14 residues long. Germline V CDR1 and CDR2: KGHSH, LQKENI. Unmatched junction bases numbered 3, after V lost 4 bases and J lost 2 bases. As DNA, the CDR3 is TGTGCCAGCTCACTACACAGGGGGCAAGAGACCCAGTACTTC. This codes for CASSLHRGQETQYF.

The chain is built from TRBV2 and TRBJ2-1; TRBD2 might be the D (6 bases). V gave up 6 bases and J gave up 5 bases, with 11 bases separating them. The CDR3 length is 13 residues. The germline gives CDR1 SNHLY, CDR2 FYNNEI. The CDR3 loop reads CASRWDFNNEQFF. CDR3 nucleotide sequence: TGTGCCAGCAGGTGGGACTTCAACAATGAGCAGTTCTTC. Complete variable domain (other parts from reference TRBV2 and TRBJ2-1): EPEVTQTPSHQVTQMGQEVILRCVPISNHLYFYWYRQILGQKVEFLVSFYNNEISEKSEIFDDQFSVERPDGSNFTLKIRSTKLEDSAMYFCASRWDFNNEQFFGPGTRLTVL.

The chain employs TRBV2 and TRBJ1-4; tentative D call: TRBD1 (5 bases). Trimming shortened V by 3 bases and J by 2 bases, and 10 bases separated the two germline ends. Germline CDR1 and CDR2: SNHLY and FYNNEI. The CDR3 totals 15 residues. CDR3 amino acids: CASSDWGGTNEKLFF. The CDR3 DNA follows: TGTGCCAGCAGTGATTGGGGGGGTACTAATGAAAAACTGTTTTTT.

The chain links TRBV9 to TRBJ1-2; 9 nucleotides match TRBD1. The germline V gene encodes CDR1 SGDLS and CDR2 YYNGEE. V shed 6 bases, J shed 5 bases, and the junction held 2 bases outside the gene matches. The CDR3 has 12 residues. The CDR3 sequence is CASTTGGYGYTF. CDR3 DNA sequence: TGTGCCAGCACGACAGGGGGATATGGCTACACCTTC.

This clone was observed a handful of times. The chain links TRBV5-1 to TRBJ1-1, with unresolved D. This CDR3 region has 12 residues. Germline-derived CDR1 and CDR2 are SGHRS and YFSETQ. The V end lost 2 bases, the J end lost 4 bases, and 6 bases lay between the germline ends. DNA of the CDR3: TGCGCCAGCAGCTTTAGTGGCACTGAAGCTTTCTTT. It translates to CASSFSGTEAFF.

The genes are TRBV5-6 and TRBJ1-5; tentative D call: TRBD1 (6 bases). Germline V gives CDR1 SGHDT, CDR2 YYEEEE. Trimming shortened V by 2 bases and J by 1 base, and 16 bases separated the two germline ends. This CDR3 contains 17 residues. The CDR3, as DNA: TGTGCCAGCAGCTTCTCGGCAGGGGAAGGGAGCAATCAGCCCCAGCATTTT. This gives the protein CASSFSAGEGSNQPQHF.

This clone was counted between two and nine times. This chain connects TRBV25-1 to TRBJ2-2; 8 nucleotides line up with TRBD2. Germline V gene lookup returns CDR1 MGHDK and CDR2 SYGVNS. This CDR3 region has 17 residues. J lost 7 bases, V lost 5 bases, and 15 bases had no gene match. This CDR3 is CASSSDEAGVGIGELFF. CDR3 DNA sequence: TGTGCCAGCAGTTCTGATGAAGCGGGAGTAGGCATCGGGGAGCTGTTTTTT.

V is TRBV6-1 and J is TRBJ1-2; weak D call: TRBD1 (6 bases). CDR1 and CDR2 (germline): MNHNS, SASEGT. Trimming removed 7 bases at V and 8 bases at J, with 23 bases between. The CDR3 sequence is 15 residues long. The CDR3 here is CASTSGTTPIRGYTF. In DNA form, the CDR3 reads TGTGCCAGCACCTCCGGGACAACACCCATCAGGGGCTACACCTTC.

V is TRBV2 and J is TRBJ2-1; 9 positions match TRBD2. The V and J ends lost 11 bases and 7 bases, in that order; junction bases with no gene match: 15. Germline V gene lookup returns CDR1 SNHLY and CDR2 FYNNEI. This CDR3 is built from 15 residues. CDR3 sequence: CARRGAGGRGNEQFF. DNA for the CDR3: TGTGCCCGTCGGGGGGCGGGAGGGCGAGGGAATGAGCAGTTCTTC.

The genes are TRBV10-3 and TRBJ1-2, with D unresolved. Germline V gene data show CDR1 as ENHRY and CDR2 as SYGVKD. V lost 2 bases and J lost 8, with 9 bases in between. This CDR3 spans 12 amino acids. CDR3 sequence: CAISENSWGYTF. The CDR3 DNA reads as TGTGCCATCAGTGAGAACAGTTGGGGCTACACCTTC.

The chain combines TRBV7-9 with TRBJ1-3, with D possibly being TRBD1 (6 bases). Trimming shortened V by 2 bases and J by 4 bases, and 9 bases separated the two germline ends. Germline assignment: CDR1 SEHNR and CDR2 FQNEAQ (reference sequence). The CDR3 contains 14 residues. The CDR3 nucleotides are TGTGCCAGCAGCTTACCCGGACAGGGAAACACCATATATTTT. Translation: CASSLPGQGNTIYF. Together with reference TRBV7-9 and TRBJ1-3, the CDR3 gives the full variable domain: DTGVSQNPRHKITKRGQNVTFRCDPISEHNRLYWYRQTLGQGPEFLTYFQNEAQLEKSRLLSDRFSAERPKGSFSTLEIQRTEQGDSAMYLCASSLPGQGNTIYFGEGSWLTVV.